This T cell receptor beta chain was profiled in a study of blood T cells in healthy people across ages. Study at large: The template switching approach captured approximately one barcoded beta molecule for every two T cells.

It was with a sample-barcoded 5' primer and a J-beta primer mix that a second PCR of roughly 6 to 12 cycles was run. Each cDNA molecule was tagged by a template-switch adaptor that had 12 random nucleotides. TCRdb reanalysed the 5' RACE reads using MiXCR and keeps one entry per CDR3 protein. The sample includes about 400,000 distinct CDR3 sequences, more than 45% of them seen just once. From germline, CDR1 is MNHEY and CDR2 SVGAGI. V lost 0 bases and J 7 bases, leaving 16 bases between the germline ends. The CDR3 covers 16 residues. This clonotype was observed a handful of times. The receptor was isolated from a man aged 55 to 70 in good health. This sequence joins TRBV6-5 and TRBJ2-1; D uncertain. The sequenced sample consisted of blood. The CDR3 spells CASSYSMDGAQNEQFF. In DNA form, the CDR3 reads TGTGCCAGCAGTTACTCGATGGACGGAGCCCAAAATGAGCAGTTCTTC.